This T cell receptor beta chain was sequenced in a study of OX40 agonist ivuxolimab in advanced cancers. Study summary: The patients received ivuxolimab by intravenous route every 2 weeks at 0.01 to 10 mg/kg. Dose-escalation patients suffered from hepatocellular carcinoma, melanoma, renal cell or head and neck cancer.

V was shortened by 3 bases and J by 8 bases, with 14 bases between the two germline ends. Germline V gene sequence: CDR1 LGHNT, CDR2 FRNRAP. The CDR3 has 14 amino acids. About this clone itself: Its specificity is not known.

Here immunoSEQ multiplex PCR was the method, and the copy in TCRdb shows in-frame clones only, minus some. The data show tens of thousands of clones, around 86% seen once. The study's findings and limits: The average count of expanded clones was higher among CD8+ T cells than among CD4+. Not determined was the antigen specificity of the expanded peripheral T cells.

This TCR was recovered from an adult with an advanced solid tumor such as melanoma, head and neck, liver or kidney cancer. The input for sequencing was CD4+ or CD8+ T cells sorted from blood, taken in a trial of the OX40 agonist ivuxolimab. This sequence joins TRBV12-5 and TRBJ2-4; D is perhaps TRBD2 (5 bases). For the CDR3, the DNA is TGTGCTAGTGGTTTTGCGAGGGCCTCGGACATTCAGTACTTC. It is translated as CASGFARASDIQYF.